These 16 T cell receptor beta chains originate from one sample sequenced in a study of blood T cell repertoires in COVID-19. Some clones are missing from TCRdb's copy, which holds only in-frame ones; the method was immunoSEQ multiplex PCR. The table records about 49,000 clones, 70% to 90% of them present only once. The sequenced sample consisted of peripheral blood. The receptors were sampled from a human donor in a cohort sampled during active COVID-19.

A single count supports this clone. V and J are TRBV7-3 and TRBJ2-1; 11 nucleotides agree with TRBD2. This CDR3 is built from 15 residues. Germline lookup yields CDR1 SGHTA and CDR2 FQGTGA. Losses at the gene ends were 5 bases for V and 12 bases for J; bases not matched to a gene: 12. CDR3 nucleotides: TGTGCCAGCAGCCTTACTAGCGGGAGTCCCGAGGGGCAGTTCTTC. Translated, it gives CASSLTSGSPEGQFF.

V usage is TRBV5-1 and J usage is TRBJ2-3, with 11 nucleotides matching TRBD1. V lost 0 bases to trimming and J lost 3 bases; unmatched junction nucleotides: 3. Germline CDR1 reads SGHRS; CDR2 reads YFSETQ. The CDR3 consists of 16 residues. CDR3 sequence: CASSLADRGPTDTQYF. The CDR3 nucleotides read TGCGCCAGCAGCTTGGCGGACAGGGGGCCGACAGATACGCAGTATTTT.

The CDR3 nucleotides read TGTGCCAGCAGCCACAGGGGACAGAGTCGTCCCACCATATATTTT. It is translated as CASSHRGQSRPTIYF. The chain combines TRBV7-9 with TRBJ1-3; 7 nucleotides match TRBD1. With 5 bases clipped from V and 9 bases from J, the junction kept 13 bases outside the gene matches. Germline assignment: CDR1 SEHNR and CDR2 FQNEAQ (reference sequence). The CDR3 is made up of 15 amino acids.

The rearrangement uses TRBV18 and TRBJ2-2, with D possibly matching TRBD2 (5 bases). The length of the CDR3 is 16 residues. Germline V gene lookup returns CDR1 KGHSH and CDR2 LQKENI. V dropped 2 bases and J dropped 5 bases, with 15 bases sitting between them. The CDR3 reads CASSPFSVRGTGELFF. CDR3 coding DNA: TGTGCCAGCTCACCATTTTCCGTTCGGGGAACCGGGGAGCTGTTTTTT.

V is TRBV29-1 and J is TRBJ2-7; tentatively, D is TRBD2 (5 bases). Germline V gives CDR1 SQVTM, CDR2 ANQGSEA. The V and J ends lost 2 bases and 0 bases respectively, with 20 bases between them. CDR3 size: 17 residues. The CDR3 spells CSVEWPPPIGVSYEQYF. In DNA, the CDR3 is TGCAGCGTTGAATGGCCGCCACCGATCGGGGTCTCCTACGAGCAGTACTTC.

The genes are TRBV19 and TRBJ2-6; D is unresolved. This CDR3 is built from 16 residues. Trimming cost V 0 bases and J 4 bases, with 10 bases left between them. CDR1 and CDR2 from the germline V gene are LNHDA and SQIVND (reference sequence). The CDR3 sequence: CASSIDKLSGANVLTF. Here the CDR3 DNA reads TGTGCCAGTAGTATAGATAAGCTATCCGGGGCCAACGTCCTGACTTTC.

The chain recombines TRBV19 with TRBJ1-6; the match to TRBD1 covers 7 bases. This CDR3 region has 16 residues. Trimming at V came to 4 bases and at J to 9 bases, leaving 12 bases not matched to a gene. Germline assignment: CDR1 LNHDA and CDR2 SQIVND (reference sequence). As DNA, the CDR3 is TGTGCCAGTAGTACCAGGACAGGCCCTGCTACTTCACCCCTCCACTTT. Protein: CASSTRTGPATSPLHF.

The chain combines TRBV28 with TRBJ1-1; possibly TRBD1 for D (5 bases). V lost 6 bases to trimming and J lost 9 bases, with 23 bases between them. Per germline, CDR1 MDHEN and CDR2 SYDVKM. The CDR3 is 15 amino acids. The CDR3 here is CASRPPEGRGRKAFF. CDR3 nucleotide sequence: TGTGCCAGCAGACCCCCCGAAGGGAGGGGTCGCAAAGCTTTCTTT.

J is TRBJ1-4 and V is TRBV27; D is uncertain. The CDR3 runs 15 residues. Germline V gives CDR1 MNHEY, CDR2 SMNVEV (reference sequence). V was pared by 6 bases and J by 5 bases, with 16 bases between. Written as DNA, the CDR3 is TGTGCCAGCAGCCCCGGGAATCGTTTAAATGAAAAACTGTTTTTT. It translates to CASSPGNRLNEKLFF.

The rearrangement joins TRBV6-5 to TRBJ1-3, with TRBD1 identical over 9 bases. The V gene's germline CDR1 is MNHEY and CDR2 SVGAGI. V dropped 5 bases and J dropped 3; count of bases not matched to a gene: 5. The CDR3 sequence is 15 residues long. In nucleotides, the CDR3 is TGTGCCAGCAGTATACAGGGGGCGGTTGGAAACACCATATATTTT. Translating gives CASSIQGAVGNTIYF.

The genes are TRBV4-1 and TRBJ1-5; D unresolved. The V end was cut by 0 bases, the J end by 5 bases, with 5 bases between. Germline lookup yields CDR1 MGHRA and CDR2 YSYEKL. CDR3 length: 13 residues. CDR3 region: CASSQDRDQPQHF. Written as DNA, the CDR3 is TGCGCCAGCAGCCAAGATCGGGATCAGCCCCAGCATTTT.

The chain has TRBV30 and TRBJ1-2; TRBD1 agrees at 7 bases. Germline CDR1 reads GTSNPN; CDR2 reads SVGIG (reference sequence). The CDR3 runs 15 residues. J gave up 7 bases and V 3 bases, and 14 bases lay outside the gene matches. This CDR3 reads CAWRPTGTDYFGYTF. In DNA, the CDR3 is TGTGCCTGGAGACCAACCGGGACAGATTATTTTGGCTACACCTTC.

The chain is built from TRBV2 and TRBJ1-2, with D possibly TRBD1 on 6 matching bases. V was pared by 2 bases and J by 3 bases, with 7 bases between. The CDR3 is made up of 13 amino acids. CDR1 is SNHLY, CDR2 FYNNEI, per germline. CDR3 loop: CASSEQGYYGYTF. CDR3 in DNA: TGTGCCAGCAGTGAACAGGGGTACTATGGCTACACCTTC.

The chain is built from TRBV28 and TRBJ2-7; 7 positions match TRBD2. The germline V gene has CDR1 MDHEN and CDR2 SYDVKM. J lost 1 base, V lost 6 bases, and 9 bases had no gene match. The length of the CDR3 is 15 residues. The CDR3 loop is CASRSTSVNSYEQYF. The CDR3 DNA is TGTGCCAGCAGGTCAACTAGCGTAAATTCCTACGAGCAGTACTTC.

The chain recombines TRBV19 with TRBJ2-1, with TRBD1 identical over 7 bases. The junction had 9 bases not matched to a gene; V was cut back by 3 bases and J by 7 bases. CDR1 and CDR2 (germline): LNHDA, SQIVND (reference sequence). This CDR3 contains 15 residues. The CDR3 bases are TGTGCCAGTAGTATCCAAATGGGACAGCGGAATGAGCAGTTCTTC. Translated, it gives CASSIQMGQRNEQFF.

This rearrangement joins TRBV28 to TRBJ2-1, with D perhaps TRBD2 (5 bases). Germline loops: CDR1 MDHEN, CDR2 SYDVKM. This CDR3 region has 14 residues. V was clipped by 8 bases and J by 8 bases, with 19 bases between them. The DNA of the CDR3 is TGTGCCAGCTACCCGGGGTCTTCGTTATATGAGCAGTTCTTC. The encoded protein is CASYPGSSLYEQFF.